The 10 T cell receptor beta chains given below trace back to one sample, sequenced in a study of blood T cell repertoires in COVID-19. The protocol was immunoSEQ multiplex PCR, while the TCRdb copy is restricted to in-frame clones and leaves out a portion. This sample has some 160,000 clones, with around 89% found just once. What was sequenced was peripheral blood. All receptors come from a man in his 60s with acute or convalescent COVID-19.

V gene TRBV7-2 combines with J gene TRBJ2-7; 13 bases fit TRBD2. The CDR3 runs to 14 residues. V dropped 3 bases and J dropped 6; count of bases not matched to a gene: 2. The germline gives CDR1 SGHTA, CDR2 FQGNSA. This chain's CDR3 is CASSFGLAGAEQYF. CDR3 nucleotide sequence: TGTGCCAGCAGCTTCGGACTAGCGGGGGCCGAGCAGTACTTC.

This chain joins TRBV7-2 and TRBJ2-1; D unclear. The CDR3 sequence is 14 residues long. V was trimmed by 3 bases and J by 10 bases, leaving 16 bases between them. Germline V CDR1 and CDR2: SGHTA, FQGNSA. The CDR3 DNA follows: TGTGCCAGCAGCTTTGCCACAGCCTACAGAGAGCAGTTCTTC. Amino acid sequence: CASSFATAYREQFF.

This clone was observed once. This chain uses TRBV6-1 with TRBJ1-3; D is unresolved. The CDR3 is 15 residues long. The V gene's germline CDR1 is MNHNS and CDR2 SASEGT. Trimming removed 0 bases from V and 2 bases from J, with 8 bases in between. The CDR3 here is CASSEAGGAGNTIYF. The DNA for the CDR3 is TGTGCCAGCAGTGAAGCAGGAGGCGCTGGAAACACCATATATTTT.

This clone was detected only once. V and J are TRBV24-1 and TRBJ1-2, with D perhaps matching TRBD1 (5 bases). Germline loops: CDR1 KGHDR, CDR2 SFDVKD. Deletions cut 3 bases from V and 6 bases from J, with 22 bases between. There are 17 residues in the CDR3. CDR3 protein: CATSDRPQGGGSDGYTF. CDR3 DNA sequence: TGTGCCACCAGTGATAGGCCGCAGGGAGGAGGGTCGGATGGCTACACCTTC.

The chain carries TRBV29-1 and TRBJ1-6, with 8 bases that match TRBD1. The CDR3 has 15 amino acids. Germline V lookup: CDR1 SQVTM, CDR2 ANQGSEA. The junction had 13 bases not matched to a gene; V was cut back by 5 bases and J by 10 bases. As DNA, the CDR3 is TGCAGCGTTTGCCTGACAGGGGCGGATCGGTCACCCCTCCACTTT. Amino acid sequence: CSVCLTGADRSPLHF.

The chain recombines TRBV5-1 with TRBJ2-4; 9 nucleotides align to TRBD2. The V segment lost 1 base and the J segment 0 bases; nucleotides outside the gene matches: 2. The germline V gene encodes CDR1 SGHRS and CDR2 YFSETQ. The length of the CDR3 is 16 residues. CDR3 sequence reads: CASSLSSGGAKNIQYF. The CDR3 DNA sequence: TGCGCCAGCAGCTTGAGTAGCGGGGGAGCCAAAAACATTCAGTACTTC.

This clone was counted a few times. The chain joins TRBV7-9 to TRBJ2-1; TRBD2 aligns across 10 bases. The CDR3 contains 17 residues. The trim removed 1 base at V and 6 bases at J, leaving 9 bases unmatched. Germline V gives CDR1 SEHNR, CDR2 FQNEAQ (reference sequence). Here the CDR3 DNA reads TGTGCCAGCAGCTTAGTCCCCCTAGCGGGGGCCTCCAATGAGCAGTTCTTC. Residues: CASSLVPLAGASNEQFF.

V is TRBV18 and J is TRBJ1-1; D possibly corresponds to TRBD1 (6 bases). V was cut by 4 bases and J by 1 base, with 16 bases left in between. The CDR3 consists of 16 residues. CDR1 and CDR2 from the germline V gene are KGHSH and LQKENI. Written as DNA, the CDR3 is TGTGCCAGCTCACGAACCTCAGGGGCGCAGAACACTGAAGCTTTCTTT. Protein sequence: CASSRTSGAQNTEAFF.

The J gene is TRBJ2-1, the V gene TRBV6-1; a weak D match, TRBD2 (6 bases). This CDR3 comprises 13 residues. Between the trimmed V and J ends, which lost 1 base and 8 bases, there was a span of 9 bases. CDR1 is MNHNS and CDR2 is SASEGT in the germline V gene. Here the CDR3 reads CASSEGRGDEQFF. CDR3 bases: TGTGCCAGCAGTGAAGGGAGGGGCGATGAGCAGTTCTTC.

The chain is built from TRBV18 and TRBJ2-7, with 9 bases lining up with TRBD1. The CDR3 has 17 amino acids. V gave up 5 bases and J gave up 6 bases; unmatched junction bases: 17. Germline-derived CDR1 and CDR2 are KGHSH and LQKENI. CDR3: CASSLGQGSTLVSEQYF. The CDR3 DNA sequence: TGTGCCAGCTCATTAGGACAGGGGTCTACCCTCGTCTCCGAGCAGTACTTC.